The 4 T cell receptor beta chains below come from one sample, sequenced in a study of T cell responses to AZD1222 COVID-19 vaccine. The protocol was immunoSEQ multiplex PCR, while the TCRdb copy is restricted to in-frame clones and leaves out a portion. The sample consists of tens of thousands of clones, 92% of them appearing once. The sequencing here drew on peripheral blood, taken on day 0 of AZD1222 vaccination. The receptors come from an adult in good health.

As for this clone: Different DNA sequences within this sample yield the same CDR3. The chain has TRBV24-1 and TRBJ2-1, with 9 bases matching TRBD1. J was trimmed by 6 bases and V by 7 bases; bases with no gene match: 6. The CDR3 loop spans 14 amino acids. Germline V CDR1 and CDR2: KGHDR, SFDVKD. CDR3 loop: CATSPGQGLNEQFF. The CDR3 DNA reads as TGTGCCACCAGCCCGGGACAGGGCCTCAATGAGCAGTTCTTC.

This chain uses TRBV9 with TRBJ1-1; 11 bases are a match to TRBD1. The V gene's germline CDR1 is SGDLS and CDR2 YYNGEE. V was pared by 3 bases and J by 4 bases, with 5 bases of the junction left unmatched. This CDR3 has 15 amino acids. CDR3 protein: CASSAGQGAGTEAFF. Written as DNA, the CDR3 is TGTGCCAGCAGCGCAGGACAGGGGGCGGGCACTGAAGCTTTCTTT.

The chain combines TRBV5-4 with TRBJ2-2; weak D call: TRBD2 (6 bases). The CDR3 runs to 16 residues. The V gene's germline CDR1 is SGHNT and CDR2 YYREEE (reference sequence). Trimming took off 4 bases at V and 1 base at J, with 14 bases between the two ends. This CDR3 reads CASSGGLERNTGELFF. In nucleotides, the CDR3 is TGTGCCAGCAGCGGAGGGCTTGAGAGGAACACCGGGGAGCTGTTTTTT.

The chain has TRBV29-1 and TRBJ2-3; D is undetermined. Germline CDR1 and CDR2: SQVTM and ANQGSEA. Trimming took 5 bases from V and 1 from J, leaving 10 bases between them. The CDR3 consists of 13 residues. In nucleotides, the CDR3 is TGCAGCGTTCTCGAGTCGGGCACAGATACGCAGTATTTT. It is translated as CSVLESGTDTQYF.